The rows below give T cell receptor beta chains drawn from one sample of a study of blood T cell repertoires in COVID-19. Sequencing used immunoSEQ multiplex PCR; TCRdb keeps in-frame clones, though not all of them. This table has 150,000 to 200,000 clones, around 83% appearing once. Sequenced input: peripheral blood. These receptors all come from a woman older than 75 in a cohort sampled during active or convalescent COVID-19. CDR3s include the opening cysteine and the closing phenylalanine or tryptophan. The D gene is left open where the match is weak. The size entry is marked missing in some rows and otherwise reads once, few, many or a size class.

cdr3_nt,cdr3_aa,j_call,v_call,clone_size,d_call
TGCGCCAGCAGCTTGGTCGGCGGGAACGAGCTAAGGGATGAGCAGTTCTTC,CASSLVGGNELRDEQFF,TRBJ2-1,TRBV5-1,.,.
TGTGCCTGGAGCCGCGCGGATACGCAGTATTTT,CAWSRADTQYF,TRBJ2-3,TRBV30,.,.
TGTGCCAGCAGTCAAGATGGCGGGCTAGCGGGAGGGAATGAGCAGTTCTTC,CASSQDGGLAGGNEQFF,TRBJ2-1,TRBV3-1/TRBV3-2,few,TRBD2
TGTGCCAGCAACGCCGAGGACTACCTCACAGATACGCAGTATTTT,CASNAEDYLTDTQYF,TRBJ2-3,TRBV9,.,.
TGCGCCAGCAGCCAAGACAGGGGGAATCAGCCCCAGCATTTT,CASSQDRGNQPQHF,TRBJ1-5,TRBV4-1,.,TRBD1
TGCGCCAGCGGGGGGGAGGGGGATGGGGTTTCCTACAATGAGCAGTTCTTC,CASGGEGDGVSYNEQFF,TRBJ2-1,TRBV10-2,.,.
TGTGCCAGCCAGGGTACAGGGATTATGAATGAGCAGTTCTTC,CASQGTGIMNEQFF,TRBJ2-1,TRBV6-1,once,.
TGTGCCAGCAGTTACCTCTTGTCGGGGGGGTGGGAGACCCAGTACTTC,CASSYLLSGGWETQYF,TRBJ2-5,TRBV6-5,.,TRBD2
TGTGCCAGCAGTCCTGGGACTGGAGCTCCCCACGAGCAGTACTTC,CASSPGTGAPHEQYF,TRBJ2-7,TRBV6-4,many,.
TGTGCCAGTAAGCGGGGCACAGATACGCAGTATTTT,CASKRGTDTQYF,TRBJ2-3,TRBV28,.,.
TGTGCCACCAGCCCCCAAAGGGGAAACATTCAGTACTTC,CATSPQRGNIQYF,TRBJ2-4,TRBV15,.,.
TGTGCCAGCAGCCTAACTTTTAGGACAGGGGCAGAGACCCAGTACTTC,CASSLTFRTGAETQYF,TRBJ2-5,TRBV7-2,.,TRBD1
TGTGCCTGGAGCGCCCCGGACAGGGCAATGAACACTGAAGCTTTCTTT,CAWSAPDRAMNTEAFF,TRBJ1-1,TRBV30,.,TRBD1
TGTGCCAGCAGTCAAGAACGGGGGGTTCCTAACTATGGCTACACCTTC,CASSQERGVPNYGYTF,TRBJ1-2,TRBV28,.,.
TGTGCCAGCACCCCATTGGGAGGTCAGCCCCAGCATTTT,CASTPLGGQPQHF,TRBJ1-5,TRBV6-5,.,.